This entry concerns a single TCR beta chain. What it binds is unknown. The CDR3 length is 12 residues. Per germline, CDR1 SNHLY and CDR2 FYNNEI. Trimming cost V 8 bases and J 7 bases; bases outside gene matches: 6. This specimen belongs to a study of cytomegalovirus exposure and HLA in healthy donors. Findings and limits, study-wide: Sequencing likely generated an artifact that appeared as a cluster of highly shared sequence variants.

The PCR used 60 Vbeta and 13 Jbeta primers. Libraries were prepared by immunoSEQ multiplex PCR; TCRdb keeps only in-frame clonotypes and omits some of them. In the table there are some 110,000 clones, 82% of which are singletons. This chain links TRBV2 with TRBJ1-1; 8 bases are shared with TRBD1. The source of this sequence is a middle-aged man in good health and CMV-seronegative. Sequences were obtained from PBMCs. The CDR3 reads CASRQGAGEAFF. In DNA, the CDR3 is TGTGCCAGCCGCCAGGGGGCTGGTGAAGCTTTCTTT. The full variable domain, rest sourced from reference TRBV2 and TRBJ1-1, is EPEVTQTPSHQVTQMGQEVILRCVPISNHLYFYWYRQILGQKVEFLVSFYNNEISEKSEIFDDQFSVERPDGSNFTLKIRSTKLEDSAMYFCASRQGAGEAFFGQGTRLTVV.